The 24 T cell receptor beta chains below all came from one sample that was sequenced in a study of CD8+ T cells in alopecia areata (dated by TCRdb to the late 2010s). The protocol used for the library was the immunoSEQ multiplex PCR assay. RNA was extracted from all samples and reverse transcribed into cDNA as template for TCR sequencing. The table comes from immuneACCESS by way of TCRdb, which keeps in-frame sequences with V and J called. Part of the clones is missing from these tables; in studies checked, under half for an unresolved V gene and the rest for unknown reasons. The sample has approximately 110,000 clones on record, about 60% of them singletons. The ten largest clones represent 10% to 15% of the sample. What this sample's time point label stands for: less than 25 weeks on oral tofacitinib. The label giving this sample's treatment or condition can be read as: oral pan-JAK inhibitor, 5-10 mg twice daily.

This material consisted of CD8+ T cells sorted from blood, taken at week 24, from a patient treated with tofacitinib. The receptors were sampled from a human donor with alopecia areata.

The chain couples TRBV30 to TRBJ1-1; possibly TRBD1 for D (5 bases). The CDR3 runs 11 residues. From germline, CDR1 is GTSNPN and CDR2 SVGIG (reference sequence). The germline V and J ends were trimmed by 2 bases and 9 bases, with 10 bases remaining between them. The CDR3 loop is CAWSSGTKAFF. Here the CDR3 DNA reads TGTGCCTGGAGTTCCGGGACCAAAGCTTTCTTT.

The rearrangement uses TRBV27 and TRBJ2-3, with 9 bases fitting TRBD1. The CDR3 has 16 residues. Germline trimming cut 2 bases from V and 4 bases from J; bases unmatched to any gene: 7. Germline CDR1 reads MNHEY; CDR2 reads SMNVEV (reference sequence). The CDR3 here is CASSLNTGGSADTQYF. In DNA, the CDR3 is TGTGCCAGCAGTTTAAATACAGGGGGCAGCGCAGATACGCAGTATTTT.

This clone was detected only once. The rearrangement uses TRBV4-3 and TRBJ2-1; TRBD2 is a possible D gene (5 bases). The V gene lost 0 bases and the J gene lost 4 bases, with 19 bases spanning the gap. Per germline, CDR1 LGHNA and CDR2 YSLEER. CDR3 length equals 18 residues. CDR3 sequence reads: CASSQESGFISEYNEQFF. In DNA form, the CDR3 reads TGCGCCAGCAGCCAAGAATCCGGGTTTATTAGCGAGTACAATGAGCAGTTCTTC.

The chain couples TRBV5-6 to TRBJ1-6; possible D gene TRBD1, 6 bases. The germline gives CDR1 SGHDT, CDR2 YYEEEE. CDR3 length: 14 residues. Trimming shortened V by 4 bases and J by 6 bases, and 11 bases separated the two germline ends. The CDR3 here is CASSVGQTNSPLHF. Written as DNA, the CDR3 is TGTGCCAGCAGCGTCGGACAGACTAATTCACCCCTCCACTTT.

The chain recombines TRBV5-6 with TRBJ1-5; no definite D call. The CDR3 totals 12 residues. Germline V gene data show CDR1 as SGHDT and CDR2 as YYEEEE. The ends were cut back, 0 bases at V and 5 bases at J, with 3 bases in the middle. CDR3 DNA sequence: TGTGCCAGCAGCTTGGGGTATCAGCCCCAGCATTTT. Its translation is CASSLGYQPQHF.

In this sample, this clone turned up a few times. This chain connects TRBV7-9 to TRBJ2-1, with TRBD1 matching over 7 bases. CDR1 and CDR2 from the germline V gene are SEHNR and FQNEAQ (reference sequence). This CDR3 has 18 amino acids. J was trimmed by 7 bases and V by 0 bases; bases with no gene match: 15. The chain's CDR3 is CASSLANPDRANPNEQFF. CDR3 nucleotides: TGTGCCAGCAGCTTAGCAAATCCCGACAGGGCCAATCCTAATGAGCAGTTCTTC.

The genes are TRBV7-3 and TRBJ2-3; 9 bases align to TRBD2. Germline-derived CDR1 and CDR2 are SGHTA and FQGTGA. Trimming took 2 bases from V and 5 from J; bases not matched to a gene: 8. The CDR3 is 16 amino acids. The CDR3 spells CASSLLSGGRGDTQYF. In DNA, the CDR3 is TGTGCCAGCAGCTTACTAAGCGGGGGGCGCGGAGATACGCAGTATTTT.

The chain recombines TRBV30 with TRBJ1-2; TRBD1 might be the D (6 bases). The CDR3 is 13 amino acids. The germline V gene has CDR1 GTSNPN and CDR2 SVGIG (reference sequence). V was trimmed by 0 bases and J by 3 bases, leaving 8 bases between them. The CDR3 loop is CAWSVQGYYGYTF. CDR3 DNA: TGTGCCTGGAGTGTACAGGGCTACTATGGCTACACCTTC. Using reference TRBV30 and TRBJ1-2 for the parts outside the CDR3, the full variable domain is SQTIHQWPATLVQPVGSPLSLECTVEGTSNPNLYWYRQAAGRGLQLLFYSVGIGQISSEVPQNLSASRPQDRQFILSSKKLLLSDSGFYLCAWSVQGYYGYTFGSGTRLTVV.

V and J are TRBV9 and TRBJ1-2; perhaps TRBD1 as D (6 bases). There are 13 residues in the CDR3. CDR1 is SGDLS, CDR2 YYNGEE, per germline. Between the trimmed V and J ends, which lost 2 bases and 4 bases, there was a span of 9 bases. The CDR3: CASSVSRGYGYTF. The CDR3 nucleotides are TGTGCCAGCAGCGTTTCCAGGGGCTATGGCTACACCTTC.

Worth noting for this clone: One end of the junction fails to match germline, which may point to a read error. The CDR3 is CASSFPPGGELYF. CDR3 nucleotides: TGTGCCAGCAGTTTCCCTCCTGGTGGGGAGCTGTACTTC. This chain connects TRBV6-5 to TRBJ2-7; D perhaps matches TRBD2 (5 bases). The CDR3 sequence is 13 residues long. Germline assignment: CDR1 MNHEY and CDR2 SVGAGI.

The J gene is TRBJ1-1, the V gene TRBV29-1, with unresolved D. The CDR3 has 13 amino acids. Germline assignment: CDR1 SQVTM and CDR2 ANQGSEA. V was shortened by 6 bases and J by 0 bases, with 11 bases between the two germline ends. CDR3 nucleotides: TGCAGCGTGCCCACAGAGATGAACACTGAAGCTTTCTTT. Translating gives CSVPTEMNTEAFF.

The chain combines TRBV7-6 with TRBJ2-5, with 12 nucleotides matching TRBD2. CDR1 and CDR2 (germline): SGHVS, FNYEAQ. J gave up 4 bases and V 5 bases, and 11 bases lay outside the gene matches. This CDR3 has 17 residues. The CDR3 DNA sequence: TGTGCCAGCAGCCTCCGACTAGCGGGGGCCCCGAGAGAGACCCAGTACTTC. Translation gives CASSLRLAGAPRETQYF.

The sample holds a few counts of this clone. The chain's CDR3 is CASGLNHGGGHEQYF. For the CDR3, the DNA is TGTGCTAGTGGTTTAAACCACGGCGGGGGCCACGAGCAGTACTTC. The rearrangement uses TRBV12-5 and TRBJ2-7; TRBD2 is a possible D gene (7 bases). V lost 3 bases and J 5 bases, leaving 17 bases between the germline ends. In germline, CDR1 is LGHNT, CDR2 FRNRAP. CDR3 size: 15 residues.

This clone is judged large (0.1 to 1%). V is TRBV7-6 and J is TRBJ2-2; D call uncertain. CDR3 length: 14 residues. Looked up from germline, CDR1 is SGHVS and CDR2 is FNYEAQ. The V and J ends lost 2 bases and 6 bases respectively, with 10 bases between them. CDR3 amino acids: CASSLRASAGELFF. The DNA of the CDR3 is TGTGCCAGCAGCTTACGGGCGAGCGCCGGGGAGCTGTTTTTT.

This chain links TRBV30 with TRBJ2-1, with no clear D. The CDR3 is 13 amino acids. The V gene's germline CDR1 is GTSNPN and CDR2 SVGIG (reference sequence). Between the trimmed V and J ends, which lost 0 bases and 5 bases, there was a span of 8 bases. CDR3 sequence reads: CAWSVHSDNEQFF. The CDR3 nucleotides are TGTGCCTGGAGTGTACACAGTGACAATGAGCAGTTCTTC.

This sequence joins TRBV18 and TRBJ2-1; the match to TRBD1 covers 7 bases. The CDR3 length is 12 residues. The ends lost 6 bases at V and 6 bases at J; junction bases unmatched: 2. Germline V gives CDR1 KGHSH, CDR2 LQKENI. This CDR3 is CASSPGGNEQFF. The CDR3 bases are TGTGCCAGCTCGCCAGGGGGCAATGAGCAGTTCTTC.

CDR3 residues: CASSPGDTEAFF. In DNA, the CDR3 is TGTGCCAGCAGCCCGGGAGACACTGAAGCTTTCTTT. The gene calls are TRBV5-6 and TRBJ1-1; D is undetermined. Germline V gene lookup returns CDR1 SGHDT and CDR2 YYEEEE. Between the trimmed V and J ends, which lost 4 bases and 3 bases, there was a span of 7 bases. This CDR3 comprises 12 residues.

This chain joins TRBV13 and TRBJ2-7; 7 nucleotides match TRBD1. CDR1 is PRHDT, CDR2 FYEKMQ, per germline (reference sequence). Trimming at V came to 4 bases and at J to 2 bases, leaving 5 bases not matched to a gene. The length of the CDR3 is 14 residues. The CDR3 is CASSSGTATYEQYF. The CDR3 DNA is TGTGCCAGCAGCTCCGGGACAGCCACCTACGAGCAGTACTTC.

This chain links TRBV2 with TRBJ1-5, with 8 bases identical to TRBD1. Germline trimming cut 6 bases from V and 2 bases from J; bases unmatched to any gene: 12. This CDR3 has 17 residues. CDR1 is SNHLY and CDR2 is FYNNEI in the germline V gene. DNA of the CDR3: TGTGCCAGCAGCGCTGACAGGGGCAGGACCGGCAATCAGCCCCAGCATTTT. It translates to CASSADRGRTGNQPQHF.

This clone has just a few counts. The chain joins TRBV30 to TRBJ1-1; D gene ambiguous. Per the germline V gene, CDR1 is GTSNPN and CDR2 is SVGIG (reference sequence). The length of the CDR3 is 11 residues. The ends were cut back, 8 bases at V and 1 base at J, with 8 bases in the middle. The CDR3 nucleotides read TGTGCCGTGCAGGAGAACACTGAAGCTTTCTTT. This sequence encodes CAVQENTEAFF. The complete variable domain, with remaining parts taken from reference TRBV30 and TRBJ1-1, reads SQTIHQWPATLVQPVGSPLSLECTVEGTSNPNLYWYRQAAGRGLQLLFYSVGIGQISSEVPQNLSASRPQDRQFILSSKKLLLSDSGFYLCAVQENTEAFFGQGTRLTVV.

V usage is TRBV11-2 and J usage is TRBJ1-2; D is ambiguous. The CDR3 spans 15 residues. Germline CDR1 reads SGHAT; CDR2 reads FQNNGV. V dropped 1 base and J dropped 8 bases, with 17 bases sitting between them. CDR3 protein: CASSLGAGPTGGYTF. The CDR3 DNA reads as TGTGCCAGCAGCTTAGGGGCGGGCCCCACGGGAGGCTACACCTTC.

This clone was observed a few times. The sample holds other DNA sequences that translate to the same CDR3. The chain employs TRBV6-5 and TRBJ2-7; 7 bases line up with TRBD2. CDR1 is MNHEY and CDR2 is SVGAGI in the germline V gene. The CDR3 runs 12 residues. J was trimmed by 3 bases and V by 7 bases; bases with no gene match: 3. The CDR3 nucleotides read TGTGCCAGCACCTCGGGAGGCTACGAGCAGTACTTC. Protein product: CASTSGGYEQYF.

This chain joins TRBV5-6 and TRBJ1-3; D remains unclear. The germline CDR1 and CDR2 sequences are SGHDT and YYEEEE. The V and J ends lost 0 bases and 6 bases respectively, with 10 bases between them. The CDR3 totals 14 residues. CDR3 region: CASSLGLTENTIYF. Here the CDR3 DNA reads TGTGCCAGCAGCTTGGGGCTCACGGAAAACACCATATATTTT.

The chain recombines TRBV7-8 with TRBJ2-1; 8 bases line up with TRBD2. This CDR3 has 16 amino acids. V was clipped by 1 base and J by 4 bases; unmatched bases: 6. CDR1 SGHVS and CDR2 FQNEAQ come from the germline V gene. The CDR3 DNA reads as TGTGCCAGCAGCTTAGACGTCGGGGGGGCTTACAATGAGCAGTTCTTC. Amino acids: CASSLDVGGAYNEQFF.